The 20 T cell receptor beta chains reported below all come from one sample, sequenced in a study of breast tumors, draining lymph nodes, adjacent tissues. Breast cancer patients provided tissue from their axillary draining lymph nodes. Each CDR3 protein gets one entry after TCRdb re-called the multiplex PCR reads with MiXCR. Altogether around 230,000 distinct CDR3 sequences are present, less than 40% being singletons, with the ten largest covering about 3.3%. The source material was axillary lymph node tissue. All receptors derive from a female donor with breast cancer. Some clones in this sample may be carry-over from other donors' samples.

This clonotype was counted ten times or more. The chain employs TRBV10-1 and TRBJ2-3; TRBD2 agrees at 7 bases. The germline CDR1 and CDR2 sequences are WNHNN and SYGVQD (reference sequence). J gave up 4 bases and V 4 bases, and 5 bases lay outside the gene matches. CDR3 size: 14 residues. The CDR3 DNA reads as TGCGCCAGCAGTGTAGGACTAGGGGCAGATACGCAGTATTTT. Protein product: CASSVGLGADTQYF.

A note on this clonotype: With a much larger clone just one base away, this may be a read error. The V call is TRBV11-3, the J call TRBJ2-1, with 7 bases lining up with TRBD2. V lost 5 bases, J lost 9 bases, and 7 bases stayed unmatched. From germline, CDR1 is SGHNT and CDR2 YENEEA. The CDR3 sequence is 13 residues long. The CDR3 here is CASSPASGTEQFF. DNA for the CDR3: TGTGCCAGCAGCCCGGCTAGCGGCACTGAGCAGTTCTTC.

This clonotype appeared a few times. The chain's CDR3 is CASTQGSENIQYF. CDR3 DNA: TGCGCCAGCACGCAGGGGAGTGAAAACATTCAGTACTTC. The gene calls are TRBV5-1 and TRBJ2-4; a possible D gene is TRBD1 (6 bases). Deletions cut 6 bases from V and 5 bases from J, with 12 bases between. CDR3 length: 13 residues. Germline V gives CDR1 SGHRS, CDR2 YFSETQ.

The table lists this clonotype with many counts. The chain joins TRBV20-1 to TRBJ2-5, with a possible D match to TRBD2 (6 bases). Per the germline V gene, CDR1 is DFQATT and CDR2 is SNEGSKA (reference sequence). The CDR3 sequence is 13 residues long. With 6 bases removed from V and 7 bases from J, the gap between germline ends came to 18 bases. CDR3 coding DNA: TGCAGTGCCAAGCCCCCGGAGGGATGGACCCAGTACTTC. Protein sequence: CSAKPPEGWTQYF.

To note about this clonotype: A read error is possible here, since a much larger clone lies one base away. Lacking the conserved final phenylalanine or tryptophan, this CDR3 likely reflects a read error. The chain carries TRBV5-1 and TRBJ2-1; 9 nucleotides align to TRBD1. CDR1 is SGHRS and CDR2 is YFSETQ in the germline V gene. The trim removed 4 bases at V and 0 bases at J, leaving 14 bases unmatched. There are 19 residues in the CDR3. In nucleotides, the CDR3 is TGCGCCAGCAGCCTCAGTCCCGGGACAGGGTTGAGCTCCTACAATGAGCAGTTCCTC. This codes for CASSLSPGTGLSSYNEQFL.

This clonotype was seen repeatedly, ten times or more. The genes are TRBV5-1 and TRBJ2-7; 9 nucleotides agree with TRBD1. Looked up from germline, CDR1 is SGHRS and CDR2 is YFSETQ. V was clipped by 2 bases and J by 4 bases; unmatched bases: 7. The CDR3 has 15 residues. The CDR3 bases are TGCGCCAGCAGCTTAGGTAGGGACAGGGATTACGAGCAGTACTTC. It specifies CASSLGRDRDYEQYF.

This clonotype was seen repeatedly, ten times or more. The J gene is TRBJ1-5, the V gene TRBV19, with D perhaps matching TRBD1 (5 bases). CDR3 length: 15 residues. CDR1 and CDR2 from the germline V gene are LNHDA and SQIVND (reference sequence). V was cut by 6 bases and J by 6 bases, with 18 bases left in between. The CDR3 is CASRWRGDAPQPQHF. CDR3 bases: TGTGCCAGTAGGTGGAGAGGGGATGCTCCTCAGCCCCAGCATTTT.

In this sample, this clonotype turned up many times. The chain is built from TRBV3-1 and TRBJ2-7; either TRBD1 or TRBD2 may supply D (6 bases each). The CDR3 contains 16 residues. V lost 3 bases, J lost 3 bases, and 18 bases lay in between. The V gene's germline CDR1 is LGHDT and CDR2 YNNKEL (reference sequence). CDR3 amino acids: CASSHRGQGKDYEQYF. The CDR3 DNA is TGTGCCAGCAGCCACCGGGGGCAGGGCAAAGACTACGAGCAGTACTTC.

There are many counts of this clonotype. The chain carries TRBV7-9 and TRBJ2-7; TRBD2 agrees at 9 bases. After removal of 4 bases from V and 0 bases from J, the junction contained 7 bases not matched to a gene. Germline CDR1 SEHNR, CDR2 FQNEAQ (reference sequence). This CDR3 region has 16 residues. CDR3 nucleotide sequence: TGTGCCAGCAGCTCCCCTAGCGGGATGAGCTCCTACGAGCAGTACTTC. This sequence encodes CASSSPSGMSSYEQYF. The entire variable domain, with the rest obtained from reference TRBV7-9 and TRBJ2-7, is as follows: DTGVSQNPRHKITKRGQNVTFRCDPISEHNRLYWYRQTLGQGPEFLTYFQNEAQLEKSRLLSDRFSAERPKGSFSTLEIQRTEQGDSAMYLCASSSPSGMSSYEQYFGPGTRLTVT.

This clonotype appeared many times. CDR3 sequence (DNA): TGTGCCAGCAGCCCCCAGTCAGAGTTCTTTGTGAGCTCCTATAATTCACCCCTCCACTTT. It is translated as CASSPQSEFFVSSYNSPLHF. V is TRBV14 and J is TRBJ1-6; no definite D call. CDR3 length equals 20 residues. Trimming took off 4 bases at V and 0 bases at J, with 22 bases between the two ends. The germline V gene encodes CDR1 SGHDN and CDR2 FVKESK.

This clonotype was detected many times. V and J are TRBV6-5 and TRBJ2-2; weak D call: TRBD2 (6 bases). Germline CDR1 MNHEY, CDR2 SVGAGI. The CDR3 consists of 13 residues. With 5 bases removed from V and 7 bases from J, the gap between germline ends came to 11 bases. The CDR3 sequence: CASSTRGYGELFF. The CDR3 nucleotides read TGTGCCAGCAGTACGCGGGGCTACGGGGAGCTGTTTTTT.

This clonotype was observed at least ten times. This sequence joins TRBV24-1 and TRBJ1-5; tentatively, D is TRBD1 (5 bases). Trimming removed 4 bases at V and 6 bases at J, with 15 bases between. The V gene's germline CDR1 is KGHDR and CDR2 SFDVKD. This CDR3 is 15 amino acids long. The CDR3 nucleotides read TGTGCCACCAGTGACGTGACAGCGGGAGTTCAGCCCCAGCATTTT. Translated: CATSDVTAGVQPQHF.

This clonotype was seen many times. This chain links TRBV10-3 with TRBJ2-2, with TRBD1 as a possible D gene (5 bases). Trimming pared 8 bases from V and 0 bases from J, leaving 7 bases between. From germline, CDR1 is ENHRY and CDR2 SYGVKD. This CDR3 comprises 13 residues. The CDR3 nucleotides are TGTGCCATCCAGGGAACGAACACCGGGGAGCTGTTTTTT. Translation: CAIQGTNTGELFF.

This clonotype was seen ten or more times. The genes are TRBV2 and TRBJ2-3, with unresolved D. Germline V lookup: CDR1 SNHLY, CDR2 FYNNEI. V lost 2 bases, J lost 5 bases, and 2 bases lay in between. CDR3 size: 11 residues. CDR3 sequence reads: CASSEQDTQYF. The CDR3 DNA reads as TGTGCCAGCAGTGAACAAGATACGCAGTATTTT.

The rearrangement uses TRBV20-1 and TRBJ2-7; 8 nucleotides line up with TRBD1. Trimming took 3 bases from V and 5 from J; bases not matched to a gene: 6. The CDR3 runs 13 residues. Germline CDR1 reads DFQATT; CDR2 reads SNEGSKA (reference sequence). The CDR3 is CSARGEQGDEQYF. CDR3 nucleotides: TGCAGTGCTAGGGGGGAACAGGGGGACGAGCAGTACTTC.

This clonotype has a count of ten or more. The chain uses TRBV20-1 and TRBJ1-2; 12 nucleotides agree with TRBD1. The CDR3 runs 15 residues. The germline CDR1 and CDR2 sequences are DFQATT and SNEGSKA (reference sequence). The junction had 12 bases not matched to a gene; V was cut back by 6 bases and J by 7 bases. The CDR3 sequence: CSAPGQGALDGGYTF. The CDR3 DNA reads as TGCAGTGCCCCGGGACAGGGGGCGTTAGACGGTGGCTACACCTTC.

This clonotype appeared many times. The chain links TRBV10-3 to TRBJ2-7, with D possibly being TRBD2 (5 bases). This CDR3 has 18 residues. The V gene lost 2 bases and the J gene lost 5 bases, with 25 bases spanning the gap. Germline CDR1 reads ENHRY; CDR2 reads SYGVKD. The DNA for the CDR3 is TGTGCCATCAGTGAGCCGATGACCCGAGGGTCGAGCTATAACGAGCAGTACTTC. Protein product: CAISEPMTRGSSYNEQYF.

The table lists this clonotype with many counts. The chain is built from TRBV2 and TRBJ1-4; no firm D call. V lost 6 bases to trimming and J lost 6 bases, with 17 bases between them. The CDR3 sequence is 15 residues long. Germline V gene data show CDR1 as SNHLY and CDR2 as FYNNEI. This chain's CDR3 is CASSLRRPGDEKLFF. The CDR3, as DNA: TGTGCCAGCAGCCTTAGGAGGCCAGGCGATGAAAAACTGTTTTTT.

This clonotype showed up many times. The CDR3 nucleotides are TGTGCCAGCAGGGGGGGAACAGGGGGTTCCTCTCGCTGGGCCAACGTCCTGACTTTC. Amino acids: CASRGGTGGSSRWANVLTF. The chain uses TRBV2 and TRBJ2-6; 8 nucleotides line up with TRBD1. The junction had 18 bases not matched to a gene; V was cut back by 6 bases and J by 5 bases. Looked up from germline, CDR1 is SNHLY and CDR2 is FYNNEI. This CDR3 comprises 19 residues.

This sequence joins TRBV2 and TRBJ1-1; D not certain. Trimming shortened V by 6 bases and J by 5 bases, and 7 bases separated the two germline ends. The length of the CDR3 is 11 residues. Germline V gene data show CDR1 as SNHLY and CDR2 as FYNNEI. The CDR3 DNA reads as TGTGCCAGCAGGCAGGTTACTGAAGCTTTCTTT. Its translation is CASRQVTEAFF.